These T cell receptor beta chains were read from a single sample in a study of technical replicates of blood from a handful of donors. Some clones are missing from TCRdb's copy, which holds only in-frame ones; the method was immunoSEQ multiplex PCR. Among fewer than 70,000 clones listed, 90% to 95% were seen once. The sample was T cells isolated from PBMCs. The receptors were sampled from a human donor in good health. CDR3s include the opening cysteine and the closing phenylalanine or tryptophan. D genes are given only for firm matches. Clone sizes are given selectively: once, few, many, or a class where the clone is expanded.

D gene	V gene	J gene	clone size	CDR3 protein	CDR3 DNA
TRBD1	TRBV18	TRBJ2-5	-	CASSPPGQGGETQYF	TGTGCCAGCTCACCACCGGGACAGGGTGGAGAGACCCAGTACTTC
TRBD2	TRBV15	TRBJ2-5	-	CATSRDLAGEETQYF	TGTGCCACCAGCAGAGATCTCGCGGGAGAGGAGACCCAGTACTTC
TRBD2	TRBV28	TRBJ2-1	-	CASSFPLAGHNEQFF	TGTGCCAGCAGTTTCCCCCTAGCGGGCCACAATGAGCAGTTCTTC
TRBD1	TRBV28	TRBJ2-1	-	CASRPQGPEQFF	TGTGCCAGCAGACCACAGGGGCCAGAGCAGTTCTTC
TRBD1	TRBV7-9	TRBJ2-7	-	CASSPKTGRWVEQYF	TGTGCCAGCAGCCCAAAGACAGGGAGATGGGTCGAGCAGTACTTC
-	TRBV11-2	TRBJ2-1	-	CASSLATTGFEQFF	TGTGCCAGCAGCTTAGCCACGACAGGTTTTGAGCAGTTCTTC
-	TRBV29-1	TRBJ1-1	-	CSVAAGWGMSPEAFF	TGCAGCGTTGCAGCGGGGTGGGGGATGAGCCCTGAAGCTTTCTTT
TRBD2	TRBV9	TRBJ2-5	-	CASSTRLAGPQETQYF	TGTGCCAGCAGCACACGACTAGCGGGCCCCCAAGAGACCCAGTACTTC
TRBD1	TRBV29-1	TRBJ2-4	-	CSVSGTGDKNIQYF	TGCAGCGTATCCGGGACAGGGGACAAAAACATTCAGTACTTC
TRBD1	TRBV18	TRBJ2-1	-	CASSEDRGLTLSYNEQFF	TGTGCCAGCTCAGAAGACAGGGGGCTTACCCTATCGTACAATGAGCAGTTCTTC
-	TRBV7-9	TRBJ1-1	-	CASSLRVDLAEAFF	TGTGCCAGCAGCCTCCGGGTAGATCTAGCTGAAGCTTTCTTT
TRBD1	TRBV10-3	TRBJ2-3	-	CAIREFDRETDTQYF	TGTGCCATCAGGGAATTCGACAGGGAAACAGATACGCAGTATTTT
TRBD1	TRBV9	TRBJ1-2	once	CASSVEGTGSSFTDSYTF	TGTGCCAGCAGCGTAGAGGGGACAGGGAGTTCCTTCACTGACTCCTACACCTTC
TRBD2	TRBV5-1	TRBJ2-7	-	CASSFPGLAGSYEQYF	TGCGCCAGCAGCTTCCCGGGACTAGCGGGTTCCTACGAGCAGTACTTC
-	TRBV5-1	TRBJ1-2	once	CASSLGLAGYTF	TGCGCCAGCAGCTTGGGGTTAGCTGGCTACACCTTC
-	TRBV20-1	TRBJ1-1	few	CSARVGSEAFF	TGCAGTGCTCGCGTTGGGAGTGAAGCTTTCTTT
-	TRBV29-1	TRBJ2-1	-	CSAYRVLSYNEQFF	TGCAGCGCCTACAGGGTGCTCTCCTACAATGAGCAGTTCTTC
TRBD2	TRBV28	TRBJ2-5	-	CASSLYREGETQYF	TGTGCCAGCAGTTTATATCGGGAGGGAGAGACCCAGTACTTC
-	TRBV10-1	TRBJ1-2	-	CASSGPGLYGYTF	TGCGCCAGCAGTGGTCCGGGTCTCTATGGCTACACCTTC
TRBD1	TRBV5-1	TRBJ1-2	-	CASSFTGTGSDGYTF	TGCGCCAGCAGCTTTACCGGGACAGGGTCCGATGGCTACACCTTC
-	TRBV10-2	TRBJ1-3	-	CASSDRQPISGNTIYF	TGCGCCAGCAGTGATCGACAGCCAATCTCTGGAAACACCATATATTTT
TRBD2	TRBV5-6	TRBJ2-7	-	CASSLGLAGAFSYEQYF	TGTGCCAGCAGCTTGGGACTAGCGGGGGCCTTCTCCTACGAGCAGTACTTC
TRBD1	TRBV5-1	TRBJ1-2	few	CASSSKTNMGQGVYGYTF	TGCGCCAGCAGCTCGAAAACGAACATGGGACAGGGGGTCTATGGCTACACCTTC
TRBD1	TRBV11-3	TRBJ2-2	once	CASSFTVTGDWLDTGELFF	TGTGCCAGCAGCTTCACCGTGACAGGGGATTGGTTGGACACCGGGGAGCTGTTTTTT
TRBD2	TRBV6-5	TRBJ2-2	-	CASSYASGTGELFF	TGTGCCAGCAGTTACGCTAGCGGGACCGGGGAGCTGTTTTTT
-	TRBV5-1	TRBJ1-4	-	CASRVQDRYNEKLFF	TGCGCCAGCAGAGTCCAGGACAGATATAATGAAAAACTGTTTTTT
TRBD1	TRBV11-2	TRBJ2-5	once	CASGQGALETQYF	TGTGCCAGCGGACAGGGGGCACTGGAGACCCAGTACTTC
TRBD1	TRBV6-5	TRBJ1-1	-	CASRLTGAPNTEAFF	TGTGCCAGCAGGCTTACAGGGGCCCCGAACACTGAAGCTTTCTTT
TRBD2	TRBV5-4	TRBJ2-2	-	CASSRRLAGTTGELFF	TGTGCCAGCAGCCGACGACTAGCGGGGACCACCGGGGAGCTGTTTTTT
-	TRBV29-1	TRBJ1-1	-	CSVGVMNTEAFF	TGCAGCGTTGGAGTTATGAACACTGAAGCTTTCTTT
TRBD1	TRBV14	TRBJ2-7	-	CASSPLIPIRDRVVSEQYF	TGTGCCAGCAGCCCCCTAATACCAATCCGGGACAGGGTGGTCTCCGAGCAGTACTTC
TRBD2	TRBV11-3	TRBJ2-1	-	CASSFLTSGDEQFF	TGTGCCAGCAGCTTCCTGACTAGCGGGGATGAGCAGTTCTTC
TRBD2	TRBV9	TRBJ2-7	-	CASSVGLAGGNEQYF	TGTGCCAGCAGCGTGGGACTAGCGGGAGGCAACGAGCAGTACTTC
-	TRBV29-1	TRBJ1-3	-	CSVEATGRGNTIYF	TGCAGCGTTGAAGCTACAGGGCGCGGAAACACCATATATTTT
TRBD2	TRBV5-1	TRBJ2-2	-	CASTRVAGGPGTGELFF	TGCGCCAGCACCCGGGTAGCGGGAGGGCCCGGCACCGGGGAGCTGTTTTTT
-	TRBV5-4	TRBJ2-3	-	CASSSTGSRDTQYF	TGTGCCAGCAGCTCGACAGGATCTCGAGATACGCAGTATTTT
-	TRBV6-5	TRBJ1-3	-	CASSLSGNTIYF	TGTGCCAGCAGCCTCTCTGGAAACACCATATATTTT
TRBD1	TRBV18	TRBJ1-1	-	CASSFTGAEAFF	TGTGCCAGCTCTTTTACAGGGGCTGAAGCTTTCTTT
TRBD2	TRBV5-1	TRBJ2-5	-	CASSAFAGTNQETQYF	TGCGCCAGCAGCGCGTTCGCCGGGACTAACCAAGAGACCCAGTACTTC
-	TRBV18	TRBJ1-2	-	CASSPGIQGYGYTF	TGTGCCAGCTCACCCGGGATACAGGGCTATGGCTACACCTTC
-	TRBV9	TRBJ2-5	-	CASSAGTPPQTQYF	TGTGCCAGCAGCGCGGGGACTCCCCCCCAGACCCAGTACTTC
-	TRBV5-1	TRBJ2-7	-	CASSLGRPYEQYF	TGCGCCAGCAGCTTGGGCAGGCCCTACGAGCAGTACTTC
TRBD1	TRBV7-8	TRBJ1-2	-	CASSYFPRGQDYGYTF	TGTGCCAGCAGCTACTTCCCCCGAGGACAGGACTATGGCTACACCTTC